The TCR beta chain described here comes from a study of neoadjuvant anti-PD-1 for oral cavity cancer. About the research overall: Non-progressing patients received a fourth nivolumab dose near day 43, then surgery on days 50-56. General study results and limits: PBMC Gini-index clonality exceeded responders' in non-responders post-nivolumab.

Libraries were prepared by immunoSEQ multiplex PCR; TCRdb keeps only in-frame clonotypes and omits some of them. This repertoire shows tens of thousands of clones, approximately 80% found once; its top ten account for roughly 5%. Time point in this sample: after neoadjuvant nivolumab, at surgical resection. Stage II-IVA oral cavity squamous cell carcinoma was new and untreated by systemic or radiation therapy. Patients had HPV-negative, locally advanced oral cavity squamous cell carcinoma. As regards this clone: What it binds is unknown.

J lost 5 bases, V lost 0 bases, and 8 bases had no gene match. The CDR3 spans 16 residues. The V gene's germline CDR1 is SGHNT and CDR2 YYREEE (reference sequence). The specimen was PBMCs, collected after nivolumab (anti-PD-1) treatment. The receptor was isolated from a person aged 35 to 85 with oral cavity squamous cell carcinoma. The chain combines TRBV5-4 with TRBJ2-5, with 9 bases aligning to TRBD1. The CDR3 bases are TGTGCCAGCAGCTTGGGGAACACAGGGGGCGTCGAGACCCAGTACTTC. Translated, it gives CASSLGNTGGVETQYF.